This TCR beta chain was sequenced for a study of T cell responses to AZD1222 COVID-19 vaccine (dated by TCRdb to the early 2020s). For the wider study: AZD1222 recipients whose second dose came at about 4 weeks and those whose second dose came at about 12 weeks were combined into one group, since spike-specific TCR depth and breadth did not differ between the two schedules. Trial participants were enrolled by age into 18-55, 56-69 and 70-plus year subgroups, with roughly 160, 29 and 62 TCR-sequenced participants respectively. TCR sequencing was performed for more than 230 trial participants, of whom approximately 200 were given two doses of AZD1222 and some 26 were given two doses of MenACWY control vaccine.

The germline V gene yields KGHSH for CDR1 and LQKENI for CDR2. Relative to germline, V is 6 bases shorter and J is 0 bases shorter, with 13 bases between their ends. The CDR3 covers 15 residues, taking in both the cysteine and the phenylalanine. This entry keeps only the CDR3 DNA: 45 bases, framed from base 1. The CDR3 regions of human TCRbeta chains were subjected to immunosequencing. The source study handled its data this way. Repertoire TCRs were checked for matches against a reference library of SARS-CoV-2-specific TCRs that had been generated using the MIRA antigen-specificity platform. Breadth was defined as the fraction of unique TCRs that were SARS-CoV-2-associated. Depth was defined as the fraction of total T cells that were SARS-CoV-2-associated. Using the MIRA data, every spike-specific TCR was mapped to the spike region that the TCR reacted to and assigned to either a CD4 or a CD8 class. Log10-transformed breadth and depth values were compared by one-way ANOVA with Sidak's multiple comparisons tests. Entries here come from immuneACCESS through TCRdb and include only in-frame sequences with V and J called. Some clones fail to appear in such tables; in the studies checked, an unresolved V gene covers under half of the shortfall, and the cause of the remainder is unknown. V, J and clone size are those of that table, while D and trimming were read from the DNA. The sample data list 140,000 to 150,000 clones, and roughly 92% of these were observed just once. Approximately 1.5% of the sample is held by the ten biggest clonotypes.

Results and caveats for the whole study, not just this receptor: Participants were mostly white British, with more females than males. The authors suggested clonal diversity may have been underestimated. The whole spike protein was spanned by vaccine-associated CD4 TCRs, and dominant responses were seen in regions 160-218 and 743-854. Conclusions about previously exposed vaccinees are limited because only a handful of AZD1222 recipients were SARS-CoV-2 seropositive at baseline. Epitopes outside the regions mutated in the B.1.351 and B.1.1.7 variants were reportedly recognized by nearly half of the unique spike-specific TCRs. The 56-69-year group was small, and its depth increase did not reach significance, likely because of low power. No day 14 peak-response samples were available, so repertoires were characterized only after the peak T cell response. After two AZD1222 doses, both the breadth and the depth of spike-specific TCRs were significantly higher than at day 0 and than in MenACWY recipients.

About this clone itself: Which antigen it targets is not known. No base-level quality is on record; no much larger clone is a single base apart.

The time point label for this specimen denotes: baseline before first vaccination. Vaccinee samples came from UK trials COV001 and COV002, including a single-blind randomized controlled phase 2/3 trial of AZD1222 (ChAdOx1 nCoV-19) in healthy adults. Trial participant PBMC samples were collected at day 0 and day 28 after the second dose for TCRbeta chain sequencing. This specimen was peripheral blood, taken on day 0 of AZD1222 vaccination. The V and J genes are TRBV18 and TRBJ2-3, with TRBD1 tentatively as D gene (6 bases match). This clonotype was sampled from an adult in good health. The nucleotides are TGTGCCAGCTCCACGCGAGGGGGAAGCACAGATACGCAGTATTTT. Its translation is CASSTRGGSTDTQYF.